This T cell receptor beta chain was identified during a study of glioma-infiltrating T cells after dendritic cell vaccination. Findings and limits, study-wide: Higher TCR clonality did not directly relate to longer survival.

TCRdb's copy holds only in-frame clones and misses some; the assay was immunoSEQ multiplex PCR. This table holds about 67,000 clones, under 90% found once. The length of the CDR3 is 14 residues. Germline assignment: CDR1 SGHRS and CDR2 YFSETQ. Trimming cost V 3 bases and J 7 bases, with 13 bases left between them. This clone was observed a single time. The antigen remains undetermined. This clonotype originated in a human donor with glioblastoma. J is TRBJ1-4 and V is TRBV5-1; no reliable D call. This material consisted of blood, taken before dendritic cell vaccination. This CDR3 is CASSWSRSGEKLFF. Here the CDR3 DNA reads TGCGCCAGCAGCTGGAGTCGCAGCGGTGAAAAACTGTTTTTT.